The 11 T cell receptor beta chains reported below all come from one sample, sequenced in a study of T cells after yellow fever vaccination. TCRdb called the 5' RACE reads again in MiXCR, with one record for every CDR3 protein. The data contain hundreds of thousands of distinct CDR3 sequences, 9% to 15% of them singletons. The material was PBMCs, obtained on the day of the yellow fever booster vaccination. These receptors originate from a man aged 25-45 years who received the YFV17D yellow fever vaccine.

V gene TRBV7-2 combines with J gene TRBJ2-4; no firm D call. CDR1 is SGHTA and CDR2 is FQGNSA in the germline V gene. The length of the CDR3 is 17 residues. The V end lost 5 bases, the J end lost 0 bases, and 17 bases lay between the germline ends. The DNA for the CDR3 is TGTGCCAGCAGCCTAACAAGGGTTTCCCTAGCCAAAAACATTCAGTACTTC. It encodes CASSLTRVSLAKNIQYF.

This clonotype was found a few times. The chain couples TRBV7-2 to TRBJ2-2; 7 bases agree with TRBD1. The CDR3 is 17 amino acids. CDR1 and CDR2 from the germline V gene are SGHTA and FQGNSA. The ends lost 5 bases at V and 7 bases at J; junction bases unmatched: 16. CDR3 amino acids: CASSPTLGDSSIGELFF. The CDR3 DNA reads TGTGCCAGCAGCCCCACGTTAGGGGACAGTTCAATCGGGGAGCTGTTTTTT.

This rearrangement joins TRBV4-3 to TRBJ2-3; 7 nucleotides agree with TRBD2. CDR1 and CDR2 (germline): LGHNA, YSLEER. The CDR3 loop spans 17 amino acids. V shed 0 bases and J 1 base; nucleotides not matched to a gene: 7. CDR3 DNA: TGCGCCAGCAGCCAAGATCGGGCTAGCGGCCGCACAGATACGCAGTATTTT. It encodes CASSQDRASGRTDTQYF.

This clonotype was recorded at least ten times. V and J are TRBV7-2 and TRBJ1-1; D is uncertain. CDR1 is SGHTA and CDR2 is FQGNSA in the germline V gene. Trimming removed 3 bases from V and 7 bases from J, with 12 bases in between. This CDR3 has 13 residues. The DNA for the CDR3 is TGTGCCAGCAGCTTTCGGCCCGATAATGAAGCTTTCTTT. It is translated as CASSFRPDNEAFF.

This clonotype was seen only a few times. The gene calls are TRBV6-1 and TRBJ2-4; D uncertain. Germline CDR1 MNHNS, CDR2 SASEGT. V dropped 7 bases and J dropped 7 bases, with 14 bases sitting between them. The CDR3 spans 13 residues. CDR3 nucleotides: TGTGCCAGCAAGCTTGGGCACGCCAACATTCAGTACTTC. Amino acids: CASKLGHANIQYF.

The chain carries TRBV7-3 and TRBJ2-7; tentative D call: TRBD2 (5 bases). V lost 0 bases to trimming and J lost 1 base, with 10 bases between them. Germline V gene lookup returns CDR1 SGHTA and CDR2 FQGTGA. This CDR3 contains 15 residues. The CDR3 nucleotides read TGTGCCAGCAGCTTAACGGGAGCGAGTTCCTACGAGCAGTACTTC. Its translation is CASSLTGASSYEQYF.

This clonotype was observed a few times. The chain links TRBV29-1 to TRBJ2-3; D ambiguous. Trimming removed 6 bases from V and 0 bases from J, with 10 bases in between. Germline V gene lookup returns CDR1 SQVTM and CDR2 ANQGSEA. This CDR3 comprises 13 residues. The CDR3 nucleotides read TGCAGCGTCCGACCTTATAGCACAGATACGCAGTATTTT. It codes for CSVRPYSTDTQYF.

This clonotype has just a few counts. The CDR3 DNA follows: TGCAGTGCTAGAGTTTTCGAGGGACGGGAGACCCAGTACTTC. Translating it yields CSARVFEGRETQYF. The rearrangement joins TRBV20-1 to TRBJ2-5; D assignment may be TRBD1 or TRBD2 (5 bases each). The CDR3 loop spans 14 amino acids. Germline-derived CDR1 and CDR2 are DFQATT and SNEGSKA (reference sequence). V was cut by 1 base and J by 5 bases, with 14 bases left in between.

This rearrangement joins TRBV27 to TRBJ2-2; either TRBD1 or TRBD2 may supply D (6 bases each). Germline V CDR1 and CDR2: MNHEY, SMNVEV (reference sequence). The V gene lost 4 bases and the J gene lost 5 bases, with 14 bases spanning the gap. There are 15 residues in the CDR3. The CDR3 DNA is TGTGCCAGCAGTTCCGGGAGAGGGGGGACCGGGGAGCTGTTTTTT. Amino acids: CASSSGRGGTGELFF.

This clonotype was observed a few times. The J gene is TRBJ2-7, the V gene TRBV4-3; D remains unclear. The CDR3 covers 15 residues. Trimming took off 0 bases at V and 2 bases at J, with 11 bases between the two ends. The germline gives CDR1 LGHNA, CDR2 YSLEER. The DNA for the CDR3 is TGCGCCAGCAGCCAAGAAAGATGGTCAGCCTACGAGCAGTACTTC. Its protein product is CASSQERWSAYEQYF.

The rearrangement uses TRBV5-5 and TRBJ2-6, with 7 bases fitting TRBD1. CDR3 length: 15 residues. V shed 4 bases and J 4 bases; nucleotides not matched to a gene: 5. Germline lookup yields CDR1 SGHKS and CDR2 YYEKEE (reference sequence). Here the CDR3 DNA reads TGTGCCAGCAGCATGACAGGGTCCGGGGCCAACGTCCTGACTTTC. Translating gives CASSMTGSGANVLTF. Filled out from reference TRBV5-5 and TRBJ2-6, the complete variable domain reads DAGVTQSPTHLIKTRGQQVTLRCSPISGHKSVSWYQQVLGQGPQFIFQYYEKEERGRGNFPDRFSARQFPNYSSELNVNALLLGDSALYLCASSMTGSGANVLTFGAGSRLTVL.